These 15 T cell receptor beta chains came from one sample sequenced in a study of cytomegalovirus exposure and HLA in healthy donors. PCR amplification relied on 60 Vbeta primers (plus 13 Jbeta primers). The protocol was immunoSEQ multiplex PCR, while the TCRdb copy is restricted to in-frame clones and leaves out a portion. The sample consists of 110,000 to 150,000 clones, about 74% of them appearing once. Sequenced material: PBMCs. The receptors stem from a man between 18 and 29 years old in good health and CMV-seropositive.

The chain carries TRBV18 and TRBJ1-5; TRBD1 matches at 9 bases. Germline values: CDR1 KGHSH, CDR2 LQKENI. J was trimmed by 6 bases and V by 4 bases; bases with no gene match: 10. The CDR3 is 16 residues long. CDR3 loop: CASSQGQGGFGQPQHF. CDR3 nucleotide sequence: TGTGCCAGCTCACAGGGACAGGGAGGTTTCGGTCAGCCCCAGCATTTT.

The chain is built from TRBV15 and TRBJ2-5, with 10 bases that match TRBD2. The trim removed 4 bases at V and 4 bases at J, leaving 15 bases unmatched. The CDR3 runs to 18 residues. CDR1 and CDR2 from the germline V gene are LNHNV and YYDKDF (reference sequence). CDR3 loop: CATSKGREIAGGRETQYF. The CDR3 bases are TGTGCCACCAGCAAGGGCCGCGAGATAGCGGGGGGAAGAGAGACCCAGTACTTC.

This rearrangement joins TRBV28 to TRBJ2-7, with 9 bases matching TRBD2. The CDR3 contains 17 residues. Per germline, CDR1 MDHEN and CDR2 SYDVKM. The V and J ends lost 2 bases and 10 bases, in that order; junction bases with no gene match: 18. Here the CDR3 reads CASSLPSRGGPSSFQYF. In nucleotides, the CDR3 is TGTGCCAGCAGTTTACCGTCGCGGGGGGGCCCCTCGTCCTTCCAGTACTTC.

The chain recombines TRBV29-1 with TRBJ2-3; TRBD1 agrees at 8 bases. The germline V gene encodes CDR1 SQVTM and CDR2 ANQGSEA. The junction had 4 bases not matched to a gene; V was cut back by 7 bases and J by 4 bases. There are 12 residues in the CDR3. The CDR3 coding sequence is TGCAGCGGTGGACAGGGCGCAGATACGCAGTATTTT. It is translated as CSGGQGADTQYF.

This clone has just a few counts. J is TRBJ2-2 and V is TRBV5-6; 7 bases match TRBD1. V lost 4 bases to trimming and J lost 1 base; unmatched junction nucleotides: 4. The CDR3 extends over 15 amino acids. Germline V CDR1 and CDR2: SGHDT, YYEEEE. CDR3 region: CASSPTGLNTGELFF. CDR3 nucleotides: TGTGCCAGCAGCCCGACAGGGTTGAACACCGGGGAGCTGTTTTTT.

This chain uses TRBV6-1 with TRBJ1-2; maybe TRBD1 (6 bases). Germline loops: CDR1 MNHNS, CDR2 SASEGT. The CDR3 extends over 15 amino acids. Deletions cut 1 base from V and 1 base from J, with 10 bases between. The CDR3 region is CASSEVGAINYGYTF. In DNA, the CDR3 is TGTGCCAGCAGTGAAGTGGGGGCTATTAACTATGGCTACACCTTC.

This clone showed up just a few times. The chain has TRBV7-8 and TRBJ1-5; 7 nucleotides align to TRBD1. After removal of 2 bases from V and 1 base from J, the junction contained 5 bases not matched to a gene. The CDR3 totals 16 residues. Looked up from germline, CDR1 is SGHVS and CDR2 is FQNEAQ. The CDR3 loop is CASSLSTGLSNQPQHF. As DNA, the CDR3 is TGTGCCAGCAGCTTATCGACAGGGCTAAGCAATCAGCCCCAGCATTTT.

The chain carries TRBV5-6 and TRBJ2-7, with a weak D call TRBD1 (6 bases). The V gene's germline CDR1 is SGHDT and CDR2 YYEEEE. V was clipped by 1 base and J by 2 bases, with 13 bases between them. The CDR3 extends over 15 amino acids. CDR3 amino acids: CASSLYGPGAYEQYF. The CDR3 bases are TGTGCCAGCAGCTTGTACGGTCCAGGGGCCTACGAGCAGTACTTC.

V and J are TRBV4-2 and TRBJ2-1, with 11 positions matching TRBD2. The CDR3 runs to 16 residues. Per germline, CDR1 LGHNA and CDR2 YNFKEQ. V lost 7 bases and J lost 6; bases outside the gene matches: 11. The CDR3 nucleotides are TGTGCCAGCAAGCCAAGGGTCGGGACTAGCGGCAATGAGCAGTTCTTC. Protein sequence: CASKPRVGTSGNEQFF.

In its sample, this clone was seen once. The J gene is TRBJ1-5, the V gene TRBV11-1; 11 nucleotides align to TRBD1. The V and J ends lost 2 bases and 5 bases, in that order; junction bases with no gene match: 5. Per germline, CDR1 SGHAT and CDR2 FQDESV (reference sequence). The CDR3 is made up of 16 amino acids. CDR3 region: CASSLLDRGLDQPQHF. CDR3 in DNA: TGTGCCAGCAGCTTATTGGACAGGGGGCTCGATCAGCCCCAGCATTTT.

This clone was seen more than once but under ten times. J is TRBJ2-3 and V is TRBV5-1, with a tentative D call TRBD1 (7 bases). V lost 4 bases to trimming and J lost 2 bases, with 17 bases between them. CDR3 length equals 16 residues. CDR1 is SGHRS and CDR2 is YFSETQ in the germline V gene. In DNA, the CDR3 is TGCGCCAGCAGCCCGGGGGCAGGGGGTTACACAGATACGCAGTATTTT. Its translation: CASSPGAGGYTDTQYF. Complete variable domain (other parts from reference TRBV5-1 and TRBJ2-3): KAGVTQTPRYLIKTRGQQVTLSCSPISGHRSVSWYQQTPGQGLQFLFEYFSETQRNKGNFPGRFSGRQFSNSRSEMNVSTLELGDSALYLCASSPGAGGYTDTQYFGPGTRLTVL.

CDR3 amino acids: CASSPDREYEKLFF. The CDR3 DNA sequence: TGCGCCAGCAGCCCTGACAGGGAATATGAAAAACTGTTTTTT. The J gene is TRBJ1-4, the V gene TRBV5-1; 7 bases align to TRBD1. The CDR3 extends over 14 amino acids. The trim removed 4 bases at V and 6 bases at J, leaving 6 bases unmatched. CDR1 and CDR2 (germline): SGHRS, YFSETQ.

V usage is TRBV7-3 and J usage is TRBJ2-1, with 7 bases lining up with TRBD2. The CDR3 spans 14 residues. V lost 5 bases to trimming and J lost 15 bases; unmatched junction nucleotides: 16. Germline-derived CDR1 and CDR2 are SGHTA and FQGTGA. CDR3 nucleotides: TGTGCCAGCAGCCCCCGAGGATCTAGCGGAGTACTGTTCTTC. Amino acid sequence: CASSPRGSSGVLFF.

This chain links TRBV5-1 with TRBJ2-1, with D maybe TRBD2 (5 bases). V dropped 4 bases and J dropped 6 bases, with 17 bases sitting between them. From germline, CDR1 is SGHRS and CDR2 YFSETQ. There are 15 residues in the CDR3. Here the CDR3 reads CASSIQTNSGNEQFF. The CDR3 DNA follows: TGCGCCAGCAGCATACAGACTAACTCCGGCAATGAGCAGTTCTTC.

As for this clone: The same CDR3 can be traced to other DNA sequences in this sample. The rearrangement joins TRBV7-3 to TRBJ2-3; no reliable D call. In germline, CDR1 is SGHTA, CDR2 FQGTGA. The V end lost 5 bases, the J end lost 0 bases, and 3 bases lay between the germline ends. The length of the CDR3 is 12 residues. DNA for the CDR3: TGTGCCAGCAGCCCTAGCACAGATACGCAGTATTTT. Amino acids: CASSPSTDTQYF.